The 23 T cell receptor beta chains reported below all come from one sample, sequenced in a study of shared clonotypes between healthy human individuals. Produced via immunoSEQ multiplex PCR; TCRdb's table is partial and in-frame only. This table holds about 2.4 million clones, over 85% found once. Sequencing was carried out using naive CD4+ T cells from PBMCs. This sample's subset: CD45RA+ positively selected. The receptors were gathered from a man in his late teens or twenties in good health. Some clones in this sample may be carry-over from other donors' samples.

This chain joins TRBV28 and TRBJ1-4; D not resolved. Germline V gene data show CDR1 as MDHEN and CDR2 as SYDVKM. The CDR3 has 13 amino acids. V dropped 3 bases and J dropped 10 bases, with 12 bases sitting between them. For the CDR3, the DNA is TGTGCCAGCAGTTTGGTGGCCACGGGAAAACTGTTTTTT. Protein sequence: CASSLVATGKLFF.

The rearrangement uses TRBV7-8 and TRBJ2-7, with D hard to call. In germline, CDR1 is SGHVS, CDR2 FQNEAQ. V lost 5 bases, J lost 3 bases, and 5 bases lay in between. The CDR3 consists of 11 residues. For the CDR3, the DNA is TGTGCCAGCAGCGGCAGCTACGAGCAGTACTTC. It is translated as CASSGSYEQYF.

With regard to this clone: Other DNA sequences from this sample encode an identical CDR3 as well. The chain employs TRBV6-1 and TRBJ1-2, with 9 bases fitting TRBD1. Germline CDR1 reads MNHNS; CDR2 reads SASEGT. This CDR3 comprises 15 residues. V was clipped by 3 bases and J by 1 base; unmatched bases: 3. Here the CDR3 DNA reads TGTGCCAGCAGTGACTGGACAGGGGTTAACTATGGCTACACCTTC. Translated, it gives CASSDWTGVNYGYTF.

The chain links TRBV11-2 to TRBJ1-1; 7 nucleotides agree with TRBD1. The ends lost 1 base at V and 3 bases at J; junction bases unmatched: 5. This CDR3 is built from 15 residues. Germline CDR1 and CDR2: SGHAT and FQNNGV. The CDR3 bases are TGTGCCAGCAGCTTAGCCGCGGGACAGTACACTGAAGCTTTCTTT. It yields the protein CASSLAAGQYTEAFF.

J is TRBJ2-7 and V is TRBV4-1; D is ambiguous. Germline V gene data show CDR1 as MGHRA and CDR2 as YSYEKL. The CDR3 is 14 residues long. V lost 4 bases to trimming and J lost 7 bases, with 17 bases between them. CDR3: CASSPSVLTYEQYF. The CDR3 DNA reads TGCGCCAGCAGCCCCTCGGTTTTGACATATGAGCAGTACTTC.

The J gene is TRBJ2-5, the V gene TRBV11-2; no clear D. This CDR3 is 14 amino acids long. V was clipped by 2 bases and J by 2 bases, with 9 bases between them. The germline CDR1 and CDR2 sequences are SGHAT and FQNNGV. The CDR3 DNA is TGTGCCAGCAGCTTAATCGTACGGCAAGAGACCCAGTACTTC. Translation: CASSLIVRQETQYF.

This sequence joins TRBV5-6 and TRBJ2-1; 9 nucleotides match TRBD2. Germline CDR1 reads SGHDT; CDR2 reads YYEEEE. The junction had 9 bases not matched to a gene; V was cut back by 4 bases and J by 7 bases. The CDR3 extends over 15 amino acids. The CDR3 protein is CASSPGLATLNEQFF. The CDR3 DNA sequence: TGTGCCAGCAGCCCTGGACTAGCGACGTTAAATGAGCAGTTCTTC.

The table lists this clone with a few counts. The DNA of the CDR3 is TGTGCCTGGATCCCACAGGGGGGGAGCACTGAAGCTTTCTTT. Its protein is CAWIPQGGSTEAFF. This sequence joins TRBV30 and TRBJ1-1, with 8 bases lining up with TRBD1. Trimming cost V 4 bases and J 4 bases; bases outside gene matches: 8. The CDR3 contains 14 residues. CDR1 is GTSNPN, CDR2 SVGIG, per germline (reference sequence).

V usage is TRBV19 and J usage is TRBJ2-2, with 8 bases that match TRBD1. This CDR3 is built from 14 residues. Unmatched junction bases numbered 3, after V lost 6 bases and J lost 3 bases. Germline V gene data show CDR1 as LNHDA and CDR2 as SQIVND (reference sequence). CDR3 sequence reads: CASSDRGDTGELFF. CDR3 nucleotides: TGTGCCAGTAGCGACAGGGGTGACACCGGGGAGCTGTTTTTT.

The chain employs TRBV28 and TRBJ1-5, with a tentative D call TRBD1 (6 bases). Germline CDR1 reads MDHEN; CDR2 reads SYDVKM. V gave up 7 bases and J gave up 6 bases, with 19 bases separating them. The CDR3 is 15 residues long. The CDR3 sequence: CASISLGAAGQPQHF. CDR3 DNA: TGTGCCAGCATTTCCTTGGGGGCTGCTGGTCAGCCCCAGCATTTT.

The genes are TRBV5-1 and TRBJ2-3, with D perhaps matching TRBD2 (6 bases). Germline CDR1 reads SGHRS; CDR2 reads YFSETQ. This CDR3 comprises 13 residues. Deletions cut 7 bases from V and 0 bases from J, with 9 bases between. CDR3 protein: CASAGQSTDTQYF. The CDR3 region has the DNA TGCGCCAGCGCGGGGCAGAGCACAGATACGCAGTATTTT.

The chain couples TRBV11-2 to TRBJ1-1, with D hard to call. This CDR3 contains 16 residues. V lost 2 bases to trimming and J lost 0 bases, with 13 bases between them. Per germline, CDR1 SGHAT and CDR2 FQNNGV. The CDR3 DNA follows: TGTGCCAGCAGCTTATACGAACAGACCATGAACACTGAAGCTTTCTTT. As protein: CASSLYEQTMNTEAFF.

The CDR3 DNA reads as TGTGCCAGCAGCTTATTCGGAACGAGCACCGGGGAGCTGTTTTTT. Its protein product is CASSLFGTSTGELFF. The chain has TRBV7-3 and TRBJ2-2; D not certain. CDR3 length: 15 residues. The V end was cut by 2 bases, the J end by 4 bases, with 11 bases between. Germline V gene lookup returns CDR1 SGHTA and CDR2 FQGTGA.

DNA of the CDR3: TGTGCCAGCAGCCCCTTAGGAGCAACTAATGAAAAACTGTTTTTT. This translates into CASSPLGATNEKLFF. The rearrangement joins TRBV16 to TRBJ1-4; no firm D call. Germline values: CDR1 KGHSY, CDR2 FQNENV. CDR3 length equals 15 residues. The V gene lost 4 bases and the J gene lost 0 bases, with 9 bases spanning the gap.

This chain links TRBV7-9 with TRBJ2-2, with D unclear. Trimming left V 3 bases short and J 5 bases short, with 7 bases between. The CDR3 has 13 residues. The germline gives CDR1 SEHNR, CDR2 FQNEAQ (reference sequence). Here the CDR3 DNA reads TGTGCCAGCAGCTTCCCGTTTACCGGGGAGCTGTTTTTT. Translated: CASSFPFTGELFF.

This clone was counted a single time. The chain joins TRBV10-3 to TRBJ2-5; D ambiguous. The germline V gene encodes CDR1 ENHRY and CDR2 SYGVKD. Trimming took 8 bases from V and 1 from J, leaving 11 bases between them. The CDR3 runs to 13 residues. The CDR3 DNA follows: TGTGCCATCGGGGATACGGCCCAAGAGACCCAGTACTTC. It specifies CAIGDTAQETQYF.

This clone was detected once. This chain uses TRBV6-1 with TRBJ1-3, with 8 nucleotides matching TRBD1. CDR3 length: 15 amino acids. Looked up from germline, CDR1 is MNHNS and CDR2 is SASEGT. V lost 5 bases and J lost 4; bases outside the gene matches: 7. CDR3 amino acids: CASSTDRANGNTIYF. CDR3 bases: TGTGCCAGCAGTACGGACAGGGCCAACGGAAACACCATATATTTT.

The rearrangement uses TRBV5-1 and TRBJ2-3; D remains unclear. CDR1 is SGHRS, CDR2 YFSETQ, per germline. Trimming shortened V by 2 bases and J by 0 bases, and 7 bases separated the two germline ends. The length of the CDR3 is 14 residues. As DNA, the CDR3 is TGCGCCAGCAGCTTCAGAACTAGCACAGATACGCAGTATTTT. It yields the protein CASSFRTSTDTQYF.

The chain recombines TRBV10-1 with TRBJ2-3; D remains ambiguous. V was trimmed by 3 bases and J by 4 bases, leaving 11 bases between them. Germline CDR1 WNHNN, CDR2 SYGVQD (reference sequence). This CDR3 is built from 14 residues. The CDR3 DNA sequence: TGCGCCAGCAGTGATGGGCCGTACCCAGATACGCAGTATTTT. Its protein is CASSDGPYPDTQYF.

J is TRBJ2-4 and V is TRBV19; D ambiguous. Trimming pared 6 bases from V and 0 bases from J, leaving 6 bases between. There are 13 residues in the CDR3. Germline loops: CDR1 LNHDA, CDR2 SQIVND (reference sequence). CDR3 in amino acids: CASRSGAKNIQYF. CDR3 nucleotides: TGTGCCAGTAGGTCAGGAGCCAAAAACATTCAGTACTTC. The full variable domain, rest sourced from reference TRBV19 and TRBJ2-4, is DGGITQSPKYLFRKEGQNVTLSCEQNLNHDAMYWYRQDPGQGLRLIYYSQIVNDFQKGDIAEGYSVSREKKESFPLTVTSAQKNPTAFYLCASRSGAKNIQYFGAGTRLSVL.

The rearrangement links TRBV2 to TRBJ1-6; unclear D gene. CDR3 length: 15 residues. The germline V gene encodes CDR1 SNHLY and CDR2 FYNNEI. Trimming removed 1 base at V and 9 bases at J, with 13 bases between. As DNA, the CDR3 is TGTGCCAGCAGTGAAGAGTCTCCCGGGGTTTCACCCCTCCACTTT. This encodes CASSEESPGVSPLHF.

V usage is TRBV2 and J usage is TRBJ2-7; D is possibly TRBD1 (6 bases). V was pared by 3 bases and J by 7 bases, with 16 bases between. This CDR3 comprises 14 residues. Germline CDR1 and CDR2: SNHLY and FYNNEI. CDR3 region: CASSDSRGTWEQYF. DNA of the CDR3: TGTGCCAGCAGTGACTCCAGGGGTACGTGGGAGCAGTACTTC.

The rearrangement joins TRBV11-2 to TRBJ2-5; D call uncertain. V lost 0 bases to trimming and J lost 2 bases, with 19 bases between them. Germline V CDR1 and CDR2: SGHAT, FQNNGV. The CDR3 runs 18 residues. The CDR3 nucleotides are TGTGCCAGCAGCTTAGATAGGCCCCCAGTAGGTGGACAAGAGACCCAGTACTTC. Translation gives CASSLDRPPVGGQETQYF.